This is a list of T cell receptor beta chains from one sample in a study of blood T cell repertoires in COVID-19. Using immunoSEQ multiplex PCR, the repertoire was profiled, and TCRdb retains in-frame clones only, with some absent. Of roughly 190,000 clones in the sample, around 86% were seen once. The sample comprised peripheral blood. These receptors were obtained from a man in his 70s with acute or convalescent COVID-19. The CDR3 runs from the conserved cysteine through the conserved F or W. The D gene is left open where the match is weak. Clone size is shown for a subset of rows, as once, few, many or a class of expanded clone.

once,TRBJ2-7,NA,TRBV27,CAVGLLAYEQYF,TGTGCCGTCGGACTTCTCGCCTACGAGCAGTACTTC
NA,TRBJ2-1,TRBD2,TRBV18,CASSQKGTSGPRQQFF,TGTGCCAGCTCACAGAAGGGGACTAGCGGGCCTCGTCAGCAGTTCTTC
NA,TRBJ1-2,NA,TRBV13,CASSSRQTGDYGYTF,TGTGCCAGCAGCTCAAGACAGACGGGAGACTATGGCTACACCTTC
NA,TRBJ2-5,NA,TRBV18,CASSPSQRQETQYF,TGTGCCAGCTCACCATCCCAGAGGCAAGAGACCCAGTACTTC
few,TRBJ2-2,NA,TRBV15,CATSDLGQGTGELFF,TGTGCCACCAGCGACTTGGGGCAGGGCACCGGGGAGCTGTTTTTT
NA,TRBJ1-3,NA,TRBV10-2,CATAPDGGFGNTIYF,TGCGCCACCGCCCCGGACGGAGGGTTCGGAAACACCATATATTTT
NA,TRBJ2-3,TRBD2,TRBV5-1,CASSPGLAGRVRDTQYF,TGCGCCAGCAGCCCAGGACTAGCTGGGCGGGTTAGAGATACGCAGTATTTT
NA,TRBJ1-2,TRBD1,TRBV4-1,CASSQNPGQGIGYTF,TGCGCCAGCAGCCAAAACCCGGGACAGGGGATTGGCTACACCTTC
once,TRBJ2-2,NA,TRBV2,CASSVASYTGELFF,TGTGCCAGCAGTGTCGCGTCCTACACCGGGGAGCTGTTTTTT
NA,TRBJ2-6,TRBD1,TRBV19,CASSPGTGTGANVLTF,TGTGCCAGTAGCCCCGGGACAGGGACTGGGGCCAACGTCCTGACTTTC
NA,TRBJ2-1,TRBD2,TRBV18,CASSPPGRAYNEQFF,TGTGCCAGCTCACCACCAGGGAGGGCTTACAATGAGCAGTTCTTC
NA,TRBJ1-2,TRBD1,TRBV5-1,CASSAGQGIYGYTF,TGCGCCAGCAGCGCAGGACAGGGGATCTATGGCTACACCTTC
few,TRBJ1-5,TRBD1,TRBV10-3,CAISGTVSDQPQHF,TGTGCCATCTCGGGGACAGTCAGCGATCAGCCCCAGCATTTT
NA,TRBJ1-2,NA,TRBV28,CASSQTGPYGYTF,TGTGCCAGCAGTCAAACAGGGCCCTATGGCTACACCTTC
NA,TRBJ2-3,TRBD2,TRBV5-4,CASSSRRELPDTQYF,TGTGCCAGCAGCTCGCGGCGGGAGCTTCCAGATACGCAGTATTTT
NA,TRBJ2-3,NA,TRBV4-3,CASSQRVELTDTQYF,TGCGCCAGCAGCCAGAGGGTCGAACTCACAGATACGCAGTATTTT
NA,TRBJ2-1,TRBD2,TRBV7-9,CASSPLWLAGPGNEQFF,TGTGCCAGCAGCCCCCTCTGGCTAGCGGGTCCAGGGAATGAGCAGTTCTTC
NA,TRBJ1-2,NA,TRBV9,CASSVGLVGSGGASGYTF,TGTGCCAGCAGCGTCGGCCTTGTAGGGTCGGGGGGGGCTAGTGGCTACACCTTC
NA,TRBJ1-6,TRBD1,TRBV7-3,CASSSGTGVNSPLHF,TGTGCCAGCAGCTCAGGGACAGGGGTTAATTCACCCCTCCACTTT
NA,TRBJ2-1,NA,TRBV28,CASKWSQGTWEQFF,TGTGCCAGCAAGTGGTCACAGGGAACCTGGGAGCAGTTCTTC
NA,TRBJ2-1,NA,TRBV6-5,CASSYYGGTNEQFF,TGTGCCAGCAGTTACTACGGCGGGACGAATGAGCAGTTCTTC
few,TRBJ1-5,NA,TRBV28,CASRASGGHQPQHF,TGTGCCAGCAGGGCCTCCGGCGGGCATCAGCCCCAGCATTTT
NA,TRBJ2-2,TRBD2,TRBV27,CASRPAGGTGELFF,TGTGCCAGCCGCCCGGCGGGGGGCACCGGGGAGCTGTTTTTT
NA,TRBJ1-1,TRBD1,TRBV6-5,CASSSRDRGYEAFF,TGTGCCAGCAGTTCGCGGGACAGGGGATATGAAGCTTTCTTT
once,TRBJ1-5,NA,TRBV27,CASSSIRSQPQHF,TGTGCCAGCAGTTCGATCCGCAGTCAGCCCCAGCATTTT
NA,TRBJ1-1,NA,TRBV9,CASSRSLPNTEAFF,TGTGCCAGCAGCAGAAGCCTTCCGAACACTGAAGCTTTCTTT
NA,TRBJ2-2,TRBD1,TRBV5-1,CASSRQTGANTGELFF,TGCGCCAGCAGCCGCCAGACAGGGGCCAACACCGGGGAGCTGTTTTTT
NA,TRBJ1-1,TRBD1,TRBV10-3,CAISTPGQGTEAFF,TGTGCCATCAGCACTCCGGGACAGGGAACTGAAGCTTTCTTT
NA,TRBJ1-4,NA,TRBV6-5,CASSFLGGEKLFF,TGTGCCAGCAGTTTCCTGGGGGGGGAAAAACTGTTTTTT
NA,TRBJ1-2,TRBD1,TRBV18,CASSREGGENGYTF,TGTGCCAGCTCCCGAGAAGGGGGCGAGAATGGCTACACCTTC
NA,TRBJ1-5,NA,TRBV5-5,CASRPRTNNQPQHF,TGTGCCAGCAGGCCCCGTACTAACAATCAGCCCCAGCATTTT
few,TRBJ1-4,TRBD1,TRBV2,CASKAGTENEKLFF,TGTGCCAGCAAGGCGGGGACAGAGAATGAAAAACTGTTTTTT
NA,TRBJ2-1,TRBD1,TRBV4-1,CASSQARDRTVDEQFF,TGCGCCAGCAGCCAGGCTCGGGACAGGACGGTCGATGAGCAGTTCTTC
NA,TRBJ2-5,TRBD2,TRBV5-1,CASSTPRGGGGGEETQYF,TGCGCCAGCAGCACCCCTCGGGGAGGCGGGGGAGGTGAAGAGACCCAGTACTTC
NA,TRBJ2-7,TRBD1,TRBV28,CASGFDRDKGSYEQYF,TGTGCCAGCGGATTCGACAGGGATAAGGGCTCCTACGAGCAGTACTTC
NA,TRBJ1-4,TRBD1,TRBV15,CATRPGQNNEKLFF,TGTGCCACCAGACCGGGACAGAATAATGAAAAACTGTTTTTT
NA,TRBJ2-3,TRBD2,TRBV7-2,CASSLGGGASNWDTQYF,TGTGCCAGCAGCTTAGGCGGGGGGGCTAGCAATTGGGATACGCAGTATTTT
NA,TRBJ1-4,TRBD1,TRBV6-5,CASDAQGRKLFF,TGTGCCAGCGATGCACAGGGGAGGAAACTGTTTTTT
NA,TRBJ2-2,TRBD2,TRBV6-1,CASSDRLAGGLSGGELFF,TGTGCCAGCAGTGATAGACTAGCGGGAGGTTTATCCGGCGGGGAGCTGTTTTTT
NA,TRBJ2-7,TRBD2,TRBV29-1,CSVLLGLAGFYEQYF,TGCAGCGTCCTTCTCGGGCTAGCGGGTTTCTACGAGCAGTACTTC
NA,TRBJ2-7,TRBD1,TRBV13,CASSLGDRDYEQYF,TGTGCCAGCAGCTTAGGGGACAGGGACTACGAGCAGTACTTC
NA,TRBJ2-2,NA,TRBV11-2,CASRQTGAGELFF,TGTGCCAGCAGACAGACAGGTGCCGGGGAGCTGTTTTTT
NA,TRBJ2-7,NA,TRBV18,CASSPRLNAPEQYF,TGTGCCAGCTCACCCAGGCTAAACGCCCCCGAGCAGTACTTC
NA,TRBJ2-7,NA,TRBV3-1/TRBV3-2,CASSPGRYEQYF,TGTGCCAGCAGTCCTGGCCGCTACGAGCAGTACTTC
NA,TRBJ1-2,NA,TRBV12-3/TRBV12-4,CASTLESEYGYTF,TGTGCCAGCACCTTGGAGTCGGAATATGGCTACACCTTC
NA,TRBJ2-1,TRBD1,TRBV19,CASSKGQQNEQFF,TGTGCCAGTAGCAAGGGACAGCAGAATGAGCAGTTCTTC
NA,TRBJ1-1,NA,TRBV5-8,CASSLALPEAFF,TGTGCCAGCAGCTTGGCTCTTCCTGAAGCTTTCTTT
NA,TRBJ2-3,NA,TRBV6-1,CASSGLLRFSTDTQYF,TGTGCCAGCAGTGGCCTTCTCAGATTTAGCACAGATACGCAGTATTTT
NA,TRBJ1-6,NA,TRBV4-3,CASSQAAGKNSPLHF,TGCGCCAGCAGCCAAGCAGCAGGGAAGAATTCACCCCTCCACTTT
NA,TRBJ1-6,NA,TRBV4-1,CASSPEWAYNSPLHF,TGCGCCAGCAGCCCCGAATGGGCTTATAATTCACCCCTCCACTTT
once,TRBJ2-1,TRBD2,TRBV27,CASSLDYPGTSVYNEQFF,TGTGCCAGCAGTCTCGACTACCCCGGGACTAGCGTATACAATGAGCAGTTCTTC
NA,TRBJ1-2,NA,TRBV25-1,CASSDGRYGYTF,TGTGCCAGCAGTGACGGGAGATATGGCTACACCTTC
NA,TRBJ2-5,NA,TRBV6-5,CASRRPGQETQYF,TGTGCCAGCAGGAGACCGGGACAAGAGACCCAGTACTTC
NA,TRBJ1-6,TRBD1,TRBV10-3,CAAGTGNSPLHF,TGTGCCGCGGGGACAGGTAATTCACCCCTCCACTTT